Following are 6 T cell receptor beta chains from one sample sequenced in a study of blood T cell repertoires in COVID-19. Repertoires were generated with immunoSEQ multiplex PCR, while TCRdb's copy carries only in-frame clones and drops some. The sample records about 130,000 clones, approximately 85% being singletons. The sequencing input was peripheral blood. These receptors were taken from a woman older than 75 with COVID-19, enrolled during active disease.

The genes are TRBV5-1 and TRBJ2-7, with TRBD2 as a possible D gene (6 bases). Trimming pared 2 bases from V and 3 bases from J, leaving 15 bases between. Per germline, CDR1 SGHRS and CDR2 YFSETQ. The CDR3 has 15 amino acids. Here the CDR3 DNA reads TGCGCCAGCAGCTTCAGGGCGGGATTAAACTACGAGCAGTACTTC. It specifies CASSFRAGLNYEQYF.

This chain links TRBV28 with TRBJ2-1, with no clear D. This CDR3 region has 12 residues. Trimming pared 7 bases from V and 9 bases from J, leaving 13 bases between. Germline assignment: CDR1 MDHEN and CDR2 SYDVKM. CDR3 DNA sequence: TGTGCCAGCACCTACTACAATGGTGAGCAGTTCTTC. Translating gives CASTYYNGEQFF.

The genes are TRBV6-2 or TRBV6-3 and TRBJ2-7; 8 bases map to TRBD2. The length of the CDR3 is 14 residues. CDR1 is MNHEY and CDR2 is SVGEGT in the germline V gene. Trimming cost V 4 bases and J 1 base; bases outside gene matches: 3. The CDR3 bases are TGTGCCAGCAGTTTCGTAGCGGGGTCCTACGAGCAGTACTTC. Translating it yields CASSFVAGSYEQYF.

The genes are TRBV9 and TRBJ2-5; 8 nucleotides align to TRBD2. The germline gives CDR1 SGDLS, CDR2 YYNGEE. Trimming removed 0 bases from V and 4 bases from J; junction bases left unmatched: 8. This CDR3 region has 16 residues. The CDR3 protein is CASSVAPGLVGETQYF. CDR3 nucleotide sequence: TGTGCCAGCAGCGTAGCCCCGGGACTAGTAGGAGAGACCCAGTACTTC.

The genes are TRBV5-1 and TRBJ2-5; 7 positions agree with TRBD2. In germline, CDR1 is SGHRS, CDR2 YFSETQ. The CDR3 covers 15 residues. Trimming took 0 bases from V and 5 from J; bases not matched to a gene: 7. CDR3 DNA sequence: TGCGCCAGCAGCTTGGGACATAGCGGGCCCGAGACCCAGTACTTC. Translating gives CASSLGHSGPETQYF.

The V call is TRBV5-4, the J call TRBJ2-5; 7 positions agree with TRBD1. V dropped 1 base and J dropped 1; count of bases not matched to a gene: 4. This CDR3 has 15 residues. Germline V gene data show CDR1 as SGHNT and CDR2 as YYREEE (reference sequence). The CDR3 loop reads CASSLPGQRQETQYF. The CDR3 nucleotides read TGTGCCAGCAGCTTGCCGGGACAGCGCCAAGAGACCCAGTACTTC.